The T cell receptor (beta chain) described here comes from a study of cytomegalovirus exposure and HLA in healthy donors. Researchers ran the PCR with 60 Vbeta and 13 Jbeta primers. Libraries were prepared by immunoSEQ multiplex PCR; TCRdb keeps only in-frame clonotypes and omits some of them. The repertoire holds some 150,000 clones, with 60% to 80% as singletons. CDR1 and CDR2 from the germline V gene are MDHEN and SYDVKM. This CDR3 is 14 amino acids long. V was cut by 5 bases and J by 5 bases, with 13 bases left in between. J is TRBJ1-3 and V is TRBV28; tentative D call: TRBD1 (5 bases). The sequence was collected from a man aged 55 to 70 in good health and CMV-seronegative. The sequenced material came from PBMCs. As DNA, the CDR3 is TGTGCCAGCAGTCGGACATCTGCCAGAAACACCATATATTTT. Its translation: CASSRTSARNTIYF.